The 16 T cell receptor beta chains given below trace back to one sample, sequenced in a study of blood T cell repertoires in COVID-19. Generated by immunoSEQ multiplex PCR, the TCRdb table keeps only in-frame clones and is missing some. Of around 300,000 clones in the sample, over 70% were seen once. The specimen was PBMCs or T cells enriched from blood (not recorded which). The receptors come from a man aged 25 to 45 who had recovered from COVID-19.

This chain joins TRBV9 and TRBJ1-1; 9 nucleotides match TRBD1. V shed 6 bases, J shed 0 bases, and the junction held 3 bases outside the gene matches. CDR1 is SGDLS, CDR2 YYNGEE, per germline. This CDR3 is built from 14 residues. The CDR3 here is CASTGTGLNTEAFF. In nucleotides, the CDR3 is TGTGCCAGCACCGGGACAGGGCTGAACACTGAAGCTTTCTTT.

CDR3 amino acids: CASSLAPRLGNTEAFF. For the CDR3, the DNA is TGCGCCAGCAGCTTGGCCCCTAGATTAGGGAACACTGAAGCTTTCTTT. This rearrangement joins TRBV5-1 to TRBJ1-1; D unresolved. This CDR3 is built from 16 residues. Trimming removed 0 bases at V and 1 base at J, with 13 bases between. CDR1 is SGHRS, CDR2 YFSETQ, per germline.

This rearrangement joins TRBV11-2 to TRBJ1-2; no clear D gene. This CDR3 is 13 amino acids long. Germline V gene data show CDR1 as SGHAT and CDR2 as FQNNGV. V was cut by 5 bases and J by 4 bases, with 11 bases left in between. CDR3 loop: CASSLPPTYGYTF. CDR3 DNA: TGTGCCAGCAGCCTACCCCCCACCTATGGCTACACCTTC.

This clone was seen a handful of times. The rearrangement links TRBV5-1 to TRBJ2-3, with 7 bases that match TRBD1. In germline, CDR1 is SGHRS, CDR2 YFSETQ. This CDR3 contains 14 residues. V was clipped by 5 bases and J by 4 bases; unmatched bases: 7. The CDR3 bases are TGCGCCAGCAGAACTGGACAGGCATCAGATACGCAGTATTTT. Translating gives CASRTGQASDTQYF.

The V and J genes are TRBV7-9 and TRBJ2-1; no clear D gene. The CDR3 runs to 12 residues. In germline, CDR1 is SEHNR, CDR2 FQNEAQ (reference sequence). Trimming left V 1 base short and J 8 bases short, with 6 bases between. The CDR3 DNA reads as TGTGCCAGCAGCTTAGGTGTCGATGAGCAGTTCTTC. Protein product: CASSLGVDEQFF.

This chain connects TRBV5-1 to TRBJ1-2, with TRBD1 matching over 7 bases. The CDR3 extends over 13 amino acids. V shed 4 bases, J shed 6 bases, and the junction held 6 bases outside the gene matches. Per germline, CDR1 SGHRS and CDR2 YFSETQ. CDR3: CASSKDRAHGYTF. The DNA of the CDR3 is TGCGCCAGCAGCAAAGACAGGGCCCATGGCTACACCTTC.

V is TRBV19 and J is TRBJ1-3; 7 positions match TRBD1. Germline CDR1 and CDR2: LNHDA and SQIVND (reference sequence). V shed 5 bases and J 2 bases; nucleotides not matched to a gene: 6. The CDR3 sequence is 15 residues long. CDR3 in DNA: TGTGCCAGTAGTCCCATAGACAGGGCTGGAAACACCATATATTTT. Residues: CASSPIDRAGNTIYF.

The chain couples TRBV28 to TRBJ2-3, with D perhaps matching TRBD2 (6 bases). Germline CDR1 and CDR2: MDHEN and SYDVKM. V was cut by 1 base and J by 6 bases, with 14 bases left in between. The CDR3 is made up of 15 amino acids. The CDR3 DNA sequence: TGTGCCAGCAGTTTATTCTCCGGGGGTTTTGATACGCAGTATTTT. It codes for CASSLFSGGFDTQYF.

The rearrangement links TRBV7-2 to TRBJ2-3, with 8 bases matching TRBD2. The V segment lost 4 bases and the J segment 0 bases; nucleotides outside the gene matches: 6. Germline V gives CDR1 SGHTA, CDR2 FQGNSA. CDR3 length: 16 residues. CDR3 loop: CASSSISGTSTDTQYF. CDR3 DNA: TGTGCCAGCAGCTCTATTAGCGGGACCAGCACAGATACGCAGTATTTT.

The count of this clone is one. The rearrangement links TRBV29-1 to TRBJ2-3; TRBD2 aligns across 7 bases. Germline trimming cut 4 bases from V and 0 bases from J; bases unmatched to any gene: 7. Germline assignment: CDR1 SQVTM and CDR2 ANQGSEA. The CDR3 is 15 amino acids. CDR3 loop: CSVGKTGGSTDTQYF. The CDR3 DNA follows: TGCAGCGTTGGCAAAACGGGGGGTAGCACAGATACGCAGTATTTT.

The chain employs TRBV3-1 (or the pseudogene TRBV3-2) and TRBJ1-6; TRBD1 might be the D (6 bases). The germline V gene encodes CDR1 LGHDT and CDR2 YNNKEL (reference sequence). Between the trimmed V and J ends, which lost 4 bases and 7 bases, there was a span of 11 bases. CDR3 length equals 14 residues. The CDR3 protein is CASSPTQGNSPLHF. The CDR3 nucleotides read TGTGCCAGCAGCCCTACGCAGGGGAATTCACCCCTCCACTTT.

In nucleotides, the CDR3 is TGTGCCATCAGTGAGTCTACTCAAACGGTAGGAAACACCATATATTTT. This gives the protein CAISESTQTVGNTIYF. The chain joins TRBV10-3 to TRBJ1-3; D is ambiguous. The CDR3 extends over 16 amino acids. The ends were cut back, 0 bases at V and 4 bases at J, with 13 bases in the middle. CDR1 ENHRY and CDR2 SYGVKD come from the germline V gene.

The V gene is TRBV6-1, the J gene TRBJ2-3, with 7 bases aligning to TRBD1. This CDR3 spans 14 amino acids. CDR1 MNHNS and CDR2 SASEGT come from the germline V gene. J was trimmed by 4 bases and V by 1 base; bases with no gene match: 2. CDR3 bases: TGTGCCAGCAGTGAAGTAGGGGGCGCAGATACGCAGTATTTT. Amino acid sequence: CASSEVGGADTQYF.

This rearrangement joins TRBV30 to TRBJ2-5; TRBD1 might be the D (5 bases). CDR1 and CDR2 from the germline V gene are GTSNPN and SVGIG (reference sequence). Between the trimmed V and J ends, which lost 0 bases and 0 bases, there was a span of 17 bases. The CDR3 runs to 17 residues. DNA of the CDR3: TGTGCCTGGAGTGTTGGCTTAACAGGTCGATACCAAGAGACCCAGTACTTC. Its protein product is CAWSVGLTGRYQETQYF.

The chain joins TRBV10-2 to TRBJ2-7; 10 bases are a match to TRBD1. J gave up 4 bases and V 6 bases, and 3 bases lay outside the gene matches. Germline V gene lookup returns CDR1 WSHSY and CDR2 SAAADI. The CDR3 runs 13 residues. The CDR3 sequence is CASRDRGVYEQYF. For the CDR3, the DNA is TGCGCCAGCAGGGACAGGGGGGTGTACGAGCAGTACTTC.

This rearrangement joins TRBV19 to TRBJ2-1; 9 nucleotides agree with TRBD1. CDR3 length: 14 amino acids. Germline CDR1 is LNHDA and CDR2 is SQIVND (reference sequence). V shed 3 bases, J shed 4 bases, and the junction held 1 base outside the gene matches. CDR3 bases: TGTGCCAGTAGTATTGGGACAGGGTACAATGAGCAGTTCTTC. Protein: CASSIGTGYNEQFF.